This T cell receptor beta chain was captured by sequencing in a study of T cells in Graves' hyperthyroidism and ophthalmopathy. There were TCR beta CDR3 regions amplified from RNA transcripts. A set of HTBI primers served as the primers for a first-round RT-PCR of the TCR CDR3. TCRdb recomputed calls from the multiplex PCR reads with MiXCR, one row per CDR3 protein. The top ten hold roughly 8.2% of the sample, which has hundreds of thousands of distinct CDR3 sequences, around 42% seen once. A note on this clonotype: Its target is unknown.

General study findings and limits: Classification by a 13 V-J model distinguished ophthalmopathy from stable hyperthyroidism.

The junction had 17 bases not matched to a gene; V was cut back by 6 bases and J by 7 bases. This CDR3 region has 17 residues. Germline V lookup: CDR1 SGHAT, CDR2 FQNNGV. Sequencing used peripheral blood or thyroid tissue (not recorded which). The chain recombines TRBV11-2 with TRBJ1-4, with 7 positions matching TRBD1. This TCR derives from a woman younger than 30 with Graves' hyperthyroidism. The CDR3 sequence: CASRPSFRDSFIEKLFF. CDR3 sequence (DNA): TGTGCCAGCAGGCCCTCATTCCGGGACAGCTTTATTGAAAAACTGTTTTTT.